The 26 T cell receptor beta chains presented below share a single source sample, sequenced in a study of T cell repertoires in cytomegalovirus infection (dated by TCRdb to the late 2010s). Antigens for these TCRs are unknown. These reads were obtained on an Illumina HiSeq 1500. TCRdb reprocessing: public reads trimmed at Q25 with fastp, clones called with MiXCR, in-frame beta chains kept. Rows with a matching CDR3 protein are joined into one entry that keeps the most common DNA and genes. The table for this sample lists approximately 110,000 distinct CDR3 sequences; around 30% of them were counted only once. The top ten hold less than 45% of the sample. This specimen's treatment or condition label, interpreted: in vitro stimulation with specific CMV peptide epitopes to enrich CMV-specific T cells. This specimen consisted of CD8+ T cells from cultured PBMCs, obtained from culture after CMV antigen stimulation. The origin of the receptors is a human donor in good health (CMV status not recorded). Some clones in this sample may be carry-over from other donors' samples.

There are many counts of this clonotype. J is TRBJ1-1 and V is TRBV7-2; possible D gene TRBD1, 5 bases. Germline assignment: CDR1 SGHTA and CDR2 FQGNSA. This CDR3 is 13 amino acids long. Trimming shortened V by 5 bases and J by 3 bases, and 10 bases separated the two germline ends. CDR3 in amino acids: CASSPQGDTEAFF. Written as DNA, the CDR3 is TGTGCCAGCAGCCCCCAAGGGGACACTGAAGCTTTCTTT. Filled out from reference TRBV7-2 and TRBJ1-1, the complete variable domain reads GAGVSQSPSNKVTEKGKDVELRCDPISGHTALYWYRQSLGQGLEFLIYFQGNSAPDKSGLPSDRFSAERTGGSVSTLTIQRTQQEDSAVYLCASSPQGDTEAFFGQGTRLTVV.

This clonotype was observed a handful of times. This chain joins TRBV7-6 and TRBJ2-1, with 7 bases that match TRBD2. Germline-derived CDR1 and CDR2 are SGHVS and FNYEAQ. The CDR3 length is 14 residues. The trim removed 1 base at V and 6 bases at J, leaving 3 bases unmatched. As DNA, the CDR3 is TGTGCCAGCAGCTTAGTGGGGGGGGGCAATGAGCAGTTCTTC. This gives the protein CASSLVGGGNEQFF.

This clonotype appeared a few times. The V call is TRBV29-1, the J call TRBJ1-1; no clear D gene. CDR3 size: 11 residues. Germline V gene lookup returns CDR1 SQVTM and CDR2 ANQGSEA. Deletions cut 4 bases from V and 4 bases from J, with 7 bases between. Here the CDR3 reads CSVGRATEAFF. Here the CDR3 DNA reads TGCAGCGTTGGTAGGGCCACTGAAGCTTTCTTT. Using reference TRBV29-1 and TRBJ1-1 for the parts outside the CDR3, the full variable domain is SAVISQKPSRDICQRGTSLTIQCQVDSQVTMMFWYRQQPGQSLTLIATANQGSEATYESGFVIDKFPISRPNLTFSTLTVSNMSPEDSSIYLCSVGRATEAFFGQGTRLTVV.

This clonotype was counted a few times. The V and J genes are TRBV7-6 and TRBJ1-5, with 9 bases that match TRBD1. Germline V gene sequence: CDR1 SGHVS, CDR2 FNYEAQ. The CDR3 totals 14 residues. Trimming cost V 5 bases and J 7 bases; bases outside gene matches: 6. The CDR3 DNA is TGTGCCAGCAGCGCCGGGACAGGGAGCCAGCCCCAGCATTTT. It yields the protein CASSAGTGSQPQHF.

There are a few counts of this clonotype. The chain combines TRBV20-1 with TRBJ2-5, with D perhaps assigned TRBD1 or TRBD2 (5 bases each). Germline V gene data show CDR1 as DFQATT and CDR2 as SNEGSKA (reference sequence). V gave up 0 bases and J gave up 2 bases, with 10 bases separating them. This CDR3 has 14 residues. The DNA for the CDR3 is TGCAGTGCTAGAGACTGGGACCGGCAAGAGACCCAGTACTTC. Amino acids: CSARDWDRQETQYF.

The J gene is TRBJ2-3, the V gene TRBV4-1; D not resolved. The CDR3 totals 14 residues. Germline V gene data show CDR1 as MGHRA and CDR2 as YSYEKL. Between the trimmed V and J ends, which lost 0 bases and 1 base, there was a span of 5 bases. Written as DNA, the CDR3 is TGCGCCAGCAGCCAAGAAAAGGGCACAGATACGCAGTATTTT. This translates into CASSQEKGTDTQYF.

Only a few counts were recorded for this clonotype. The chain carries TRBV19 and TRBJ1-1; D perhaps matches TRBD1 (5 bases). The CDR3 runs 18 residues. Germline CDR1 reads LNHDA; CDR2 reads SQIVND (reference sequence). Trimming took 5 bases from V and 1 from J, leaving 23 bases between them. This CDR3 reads CASSPNSGTALGNTEAFF. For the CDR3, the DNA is TGTGCCAGTAGTCCGAATTCCGGGACCGCCTTAGGGAACACTGAAGCTTTCTTT.

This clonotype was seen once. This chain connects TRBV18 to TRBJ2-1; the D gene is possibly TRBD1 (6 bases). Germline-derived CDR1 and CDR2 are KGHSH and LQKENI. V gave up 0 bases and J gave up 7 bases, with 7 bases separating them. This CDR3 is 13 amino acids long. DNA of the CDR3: TGTGCCAGCTCACCACCGCAGGGGAATGAGCAGTTCTTC. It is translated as CASSPPQGNEQFF.

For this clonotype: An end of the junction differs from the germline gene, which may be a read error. CDR3 residues: CASSTTWTASYNEQFF. The CDR3 DNA follows: TGTGCTAGCAGCACCACATGGACCGCCTCCTACAATGAGCAGTTCTTC. This rearrangement joins TRBV7-7 to TRBJ2-1, with D uncertain. The germline V gene has CDR1 SSHAT and CDR2 FNYEAQ (reference sequence). The CDR3 is made up of 16 amino acids.

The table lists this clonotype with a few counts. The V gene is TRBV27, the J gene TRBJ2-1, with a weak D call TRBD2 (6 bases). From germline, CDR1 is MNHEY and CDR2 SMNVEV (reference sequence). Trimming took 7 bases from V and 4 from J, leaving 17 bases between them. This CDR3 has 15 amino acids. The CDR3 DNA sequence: TGTGCCAGCACCGGGTTGGGGGGAGGTTACAATGAGCAGTTCTTC. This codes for CASTGLGGGYNEQFF.

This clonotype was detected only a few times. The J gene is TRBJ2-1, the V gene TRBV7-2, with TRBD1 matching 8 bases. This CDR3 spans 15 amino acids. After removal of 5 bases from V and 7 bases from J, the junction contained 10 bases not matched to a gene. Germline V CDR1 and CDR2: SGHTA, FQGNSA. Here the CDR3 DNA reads TGTGCCAGCAGCCCCGGGGCAGGGGGCCGGAATGAGCAGTTCTTC. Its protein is CASSPGAGGRNEQFF.

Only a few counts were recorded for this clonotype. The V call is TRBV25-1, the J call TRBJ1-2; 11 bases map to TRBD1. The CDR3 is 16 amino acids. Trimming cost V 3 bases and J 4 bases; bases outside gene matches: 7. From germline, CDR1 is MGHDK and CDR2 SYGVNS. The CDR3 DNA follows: TGTGCCAGCAGTGACCGGACAGGGGGCATTGGCTATGGCTACACCTTC. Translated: CASSDRTGGIGYGYTF.

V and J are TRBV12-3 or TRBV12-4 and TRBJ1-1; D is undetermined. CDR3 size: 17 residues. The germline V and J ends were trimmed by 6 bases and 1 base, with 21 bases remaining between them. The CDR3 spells CASSHPPPGRRNTEAFF. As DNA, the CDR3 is TGTGCCAGCAGCCACCCTCCCCCTGGACGGAGGAACACTGAAGCTTTCTTT.

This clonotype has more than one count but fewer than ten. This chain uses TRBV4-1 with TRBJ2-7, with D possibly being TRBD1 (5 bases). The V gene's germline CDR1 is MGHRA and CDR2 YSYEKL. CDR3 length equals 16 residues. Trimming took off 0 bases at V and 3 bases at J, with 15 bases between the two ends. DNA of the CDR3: TGCGCCAGCAGCCAAGATTTGGGGCAGGCTGGCTACGAGCAGTACTTC. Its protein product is CASSQDLGQAGYEQYF.

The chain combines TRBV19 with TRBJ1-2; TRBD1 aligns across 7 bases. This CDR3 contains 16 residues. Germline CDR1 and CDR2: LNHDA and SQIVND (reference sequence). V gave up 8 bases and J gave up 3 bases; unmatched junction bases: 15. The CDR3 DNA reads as TGTGCCAGTTCGAGATCCCAGACAGGGAGGTACTATGGCTACACCTTC. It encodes CASSRSQTGRYYGYTF. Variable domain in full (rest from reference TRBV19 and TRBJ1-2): DGGITQSPKYLFRKEGQNVTLSCEQNLNHDAMYWYRQDPGQGLRLIYYSQIVNDFQKGDIAEGYSVSREKKESFPLTVTSAQKNPTAFYLCASSRSQTGRYYGYTFGSGTRLTVV.

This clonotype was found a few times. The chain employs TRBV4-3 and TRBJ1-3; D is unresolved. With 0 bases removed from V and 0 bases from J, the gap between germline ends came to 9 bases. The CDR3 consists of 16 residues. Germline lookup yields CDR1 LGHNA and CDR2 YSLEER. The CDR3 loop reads CASSQDWSYSGNTIYF. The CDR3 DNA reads TGCGCCAGCAGCCAAGATTGGAGCTACTCTGGAAACACCATATATTTT.

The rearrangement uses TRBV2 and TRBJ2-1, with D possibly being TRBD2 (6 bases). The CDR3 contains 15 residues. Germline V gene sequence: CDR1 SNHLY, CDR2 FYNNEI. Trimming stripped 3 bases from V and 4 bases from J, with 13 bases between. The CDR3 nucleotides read TGTGCCAGCAGTGAGTGGCGGGGCGATTACAATGAGCAGTTCTTC. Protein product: CASSEWRGDYNEQFF. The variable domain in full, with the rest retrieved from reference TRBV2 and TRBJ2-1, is EPEVTQTPSHQVTQMGQEVILRCVPISNHLYFYWYRQILGQKVEFLVSFYNNEISEKSEIFDDQFSVERPDGSNFTLKIRSTKLEDSAMYFCASSEWRGDYNEQFFGPGTRLTVL.

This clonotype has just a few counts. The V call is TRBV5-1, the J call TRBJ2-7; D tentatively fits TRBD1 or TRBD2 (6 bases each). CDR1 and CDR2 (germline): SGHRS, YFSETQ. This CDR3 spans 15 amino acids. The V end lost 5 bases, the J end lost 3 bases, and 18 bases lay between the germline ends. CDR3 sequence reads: CASRPEPGADYEQYF. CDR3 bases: TGCGCCAGCAGACCGGAGCCGGGGGCCGACTACGAGCAGTACTTC.

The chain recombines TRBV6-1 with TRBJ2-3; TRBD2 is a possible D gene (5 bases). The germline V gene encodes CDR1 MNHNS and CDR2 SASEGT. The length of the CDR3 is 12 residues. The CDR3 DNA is TGTGCTAGCGTGGGAGCTCCTGATACGCAGTATTTT. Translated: CASVGAPDTQYF.

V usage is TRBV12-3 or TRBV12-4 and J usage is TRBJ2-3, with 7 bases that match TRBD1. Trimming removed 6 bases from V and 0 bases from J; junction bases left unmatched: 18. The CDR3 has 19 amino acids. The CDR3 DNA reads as TGTGCCAGCAGCCCCTCACAGGGGCTCCTCGTCACTAGCACAGATACGCAGTATTTT. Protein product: CASSPSQGLLVTSTDTQYF.

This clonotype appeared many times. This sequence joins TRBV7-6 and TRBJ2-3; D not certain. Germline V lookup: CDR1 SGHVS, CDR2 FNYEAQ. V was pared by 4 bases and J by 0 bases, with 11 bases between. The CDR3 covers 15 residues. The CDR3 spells CASSSGWQSTDTQYF. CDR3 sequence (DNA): TGTGCCAGCAGCTCCGGGTGGCAAAGCACAGATACGCAGTATTTT.

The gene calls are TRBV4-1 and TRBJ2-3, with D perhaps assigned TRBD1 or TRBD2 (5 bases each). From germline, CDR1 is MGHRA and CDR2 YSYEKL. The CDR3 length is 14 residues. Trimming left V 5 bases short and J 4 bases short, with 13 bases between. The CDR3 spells CASSSEGPADTQYF. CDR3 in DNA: TGCGCCAGCAGCTCAGAGGGGCCGGCAGATACGCAGTATTTT.

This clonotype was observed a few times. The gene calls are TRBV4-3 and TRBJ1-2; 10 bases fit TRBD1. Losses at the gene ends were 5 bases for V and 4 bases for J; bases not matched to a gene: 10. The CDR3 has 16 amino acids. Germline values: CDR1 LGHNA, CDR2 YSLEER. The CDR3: CASSDRGTGDSYGYTF. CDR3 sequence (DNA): TGCGCCAGCAGCGATCGAGGGACAGGGGATTCCTATGGCTACACCTTC.

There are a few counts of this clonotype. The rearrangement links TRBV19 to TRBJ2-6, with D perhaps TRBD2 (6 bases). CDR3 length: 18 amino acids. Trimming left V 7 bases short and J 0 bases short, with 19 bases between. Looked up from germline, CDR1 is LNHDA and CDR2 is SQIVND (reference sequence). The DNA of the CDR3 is TGTGCCAGTACCGCCCCTAGGGGAGGCCTCTCTGGGGCCAACGTCCTGACTTTC. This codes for CASTAPRGGLSGANVLTF.

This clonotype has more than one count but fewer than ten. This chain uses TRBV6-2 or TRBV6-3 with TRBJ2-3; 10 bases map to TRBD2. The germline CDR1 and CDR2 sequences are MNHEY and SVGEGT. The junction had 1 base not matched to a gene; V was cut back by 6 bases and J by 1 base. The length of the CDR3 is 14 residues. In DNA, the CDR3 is TGTGCCAGCAGCGGACTAGCGGGCACAGATACGCAGTATTTT. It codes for CASSGLAGTDTQYF.

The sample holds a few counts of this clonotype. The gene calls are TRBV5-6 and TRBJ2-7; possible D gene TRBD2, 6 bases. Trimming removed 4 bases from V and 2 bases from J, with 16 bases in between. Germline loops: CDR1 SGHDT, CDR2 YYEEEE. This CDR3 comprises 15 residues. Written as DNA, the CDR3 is TGTGCCAGCAGCCGCCGGGAGACAGATGCCTACGAGCAGTACTTC. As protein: CASSRRETDAYEQYF.